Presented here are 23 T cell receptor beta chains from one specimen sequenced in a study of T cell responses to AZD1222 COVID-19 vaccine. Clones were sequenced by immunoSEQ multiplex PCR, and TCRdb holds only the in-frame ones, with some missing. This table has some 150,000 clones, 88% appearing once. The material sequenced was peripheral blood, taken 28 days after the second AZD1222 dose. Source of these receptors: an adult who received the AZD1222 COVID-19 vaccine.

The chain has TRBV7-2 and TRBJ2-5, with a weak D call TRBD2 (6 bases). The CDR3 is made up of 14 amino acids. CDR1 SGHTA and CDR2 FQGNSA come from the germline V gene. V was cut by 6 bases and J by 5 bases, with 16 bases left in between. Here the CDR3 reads CASRMRTGGETQYF. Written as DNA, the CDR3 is TGTGCCAGCAGGATGCGGACTGGGGGGGAGACCCAGTACTTC.

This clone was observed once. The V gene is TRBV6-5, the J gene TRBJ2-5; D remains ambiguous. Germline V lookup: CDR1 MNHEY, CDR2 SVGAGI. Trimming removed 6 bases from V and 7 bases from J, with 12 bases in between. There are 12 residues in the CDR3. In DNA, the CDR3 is TGTGCCAGCAGACACCCTGTGGGGACCCAGTACTTC. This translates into CASRHPVGTQYF.

As DNA, the CDR3 is TGTGCCTGGAGTGTTTTACAGCCTGGAAACACCATATATTTT. It specifies CAWSVLQPGNTIYF. The chain has TRBV30 and TRBJ1-3; D gene ambiguous. The CDR3 is 14 residues long. Germline values: CDR1 GTSNPN, CDR2 SVGIG (reference sequence). Between the trimmed V and J ends, which lost 0 bases and 2 bases, there was a span of 8 bases.

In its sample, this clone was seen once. The CDR3 loop is CASSLDRILVMEQYF. In DNA form, the CDR3 reads TGTGCCAGCAGCTTGGATCGCATCCTCGTAATGGAGCAGTACTTC. V and J are TRBV5-6 and TRBJ2-7; D uncertain. Looked up from germline, CDR1 is SGHDT and CDR2 is YYEEEE. The CDR3 totals 15 residues. Trimming removed 0 bases from V and 7 bases from J, with 17 bases in between.

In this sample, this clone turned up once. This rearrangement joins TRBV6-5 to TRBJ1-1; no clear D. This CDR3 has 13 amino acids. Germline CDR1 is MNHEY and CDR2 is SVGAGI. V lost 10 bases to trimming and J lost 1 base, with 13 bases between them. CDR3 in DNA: TGTGCCACCAATATGGTGTCGAACACTGAAGCTTTCTTT. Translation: CATNMVSNTEAFF.

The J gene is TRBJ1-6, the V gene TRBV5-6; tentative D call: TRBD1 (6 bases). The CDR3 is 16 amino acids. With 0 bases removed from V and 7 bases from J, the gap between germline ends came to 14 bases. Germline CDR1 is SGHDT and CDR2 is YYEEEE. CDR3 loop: CASSLAAGARNSPLHF. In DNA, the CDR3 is TGTGCCAGCAGCTTGGCCGCAGGGGCGCGGAATTCACCCCTCCACTTT.

The CDR3 reads CAWGDRENQPQHF. The CDR3 DNA reads TGTGCCTGGGGAGACAGGGAGAATCAGCCCCAGCATTTT. This chain uses TRBV30 with TRBJ1-5; 7 nucleotides agree with TRBD1. With 5 bases clipped from V and 4 bases from J, the junction kept 5 bases outside the gene matches. This CDR3 has 13 residues. Germline V gives CDR1 GTSNPN, CDR2 SVGIG (reference sequence).

This chain's CDR3 is CASSFRGDEQYF. The CDR3 DNA follows: TGTGCCAGCAGTTTTAGAGGGGACGAGCAGTACTTC. This rearrangement joins TRBV28 to TRBJ2-7, with D perhaps given as TRBD1 or TRBD2 (5 bases each). There are 12 residues in the CDR3. The V gene lost 3 bases and the J gene lost 5 bases, with 8 bases spanning the gap. Looked up from germline, CDR1 is MDHEN and CDR2 is SYDVKM.

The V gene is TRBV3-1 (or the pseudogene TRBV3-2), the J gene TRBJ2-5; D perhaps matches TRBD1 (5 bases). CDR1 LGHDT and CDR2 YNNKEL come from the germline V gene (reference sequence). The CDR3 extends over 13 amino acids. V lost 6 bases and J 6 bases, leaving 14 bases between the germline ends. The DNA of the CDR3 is TGTGCCAGCAGAGGGGCCTCCATAAAGACCCAGTACTTC. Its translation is CASRGASIKTQYF.

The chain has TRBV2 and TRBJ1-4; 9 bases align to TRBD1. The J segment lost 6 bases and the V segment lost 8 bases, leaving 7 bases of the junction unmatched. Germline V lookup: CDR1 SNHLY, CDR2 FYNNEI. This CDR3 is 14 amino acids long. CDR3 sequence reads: CASRSGTGYEKLFF. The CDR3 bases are TGTGCCAGCCGGTCCGGGACAGGGTATGAAAAACTGTTTTTT.

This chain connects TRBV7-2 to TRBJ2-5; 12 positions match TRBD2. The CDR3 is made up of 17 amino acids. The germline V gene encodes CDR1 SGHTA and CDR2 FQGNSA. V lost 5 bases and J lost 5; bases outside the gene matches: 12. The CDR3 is CASSRTASGGADETQYF. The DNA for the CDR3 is TGTGCCAGCAGCCGGACGGCTAGCGGGGGGGCCGATGAGACCCAGTACTTC.

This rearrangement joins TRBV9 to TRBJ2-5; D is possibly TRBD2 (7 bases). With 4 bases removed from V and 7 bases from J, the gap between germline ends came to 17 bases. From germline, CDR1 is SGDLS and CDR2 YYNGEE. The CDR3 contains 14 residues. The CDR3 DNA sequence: TGTGCCAGCAGCCCCGGGGGGCGGTCAGGGACCCAGTACTTC. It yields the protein CASSPGGRSGTQYF.

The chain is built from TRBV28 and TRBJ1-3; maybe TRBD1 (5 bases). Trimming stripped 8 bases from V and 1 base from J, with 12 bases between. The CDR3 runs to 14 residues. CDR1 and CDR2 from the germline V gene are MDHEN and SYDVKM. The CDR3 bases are TGTGCCAGCTGGATTAGGGGTTCTGGAAACACCATATATTTT. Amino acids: CASWIRGSGNTIYF.

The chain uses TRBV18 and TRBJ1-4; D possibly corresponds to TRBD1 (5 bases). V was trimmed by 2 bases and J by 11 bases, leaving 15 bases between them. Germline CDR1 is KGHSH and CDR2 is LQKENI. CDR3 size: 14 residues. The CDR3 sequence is CASSPGAFLWKLFF. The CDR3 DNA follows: TGTGCCAGCTCACCAGGGGCATTTTTGTGGAAACTGTTTTTT.

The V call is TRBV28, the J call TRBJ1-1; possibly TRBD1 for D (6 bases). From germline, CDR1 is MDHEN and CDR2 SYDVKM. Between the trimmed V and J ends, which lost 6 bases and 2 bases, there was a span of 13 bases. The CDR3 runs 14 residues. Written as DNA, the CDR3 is TGTGCCAGCAGAACTACAGGGATCAACACTGAAGCTTTCTTT. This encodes CASRTTGINTEAFF.

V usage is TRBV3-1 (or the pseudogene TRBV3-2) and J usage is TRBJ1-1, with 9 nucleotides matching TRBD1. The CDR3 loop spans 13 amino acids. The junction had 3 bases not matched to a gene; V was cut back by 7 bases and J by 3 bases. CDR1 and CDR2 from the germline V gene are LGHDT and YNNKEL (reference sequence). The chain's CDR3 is CASTRDRDTEAFF. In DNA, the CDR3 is TGTGCCAGCACCCGGGACAGGGACACTGAAGCTTTCTTT.

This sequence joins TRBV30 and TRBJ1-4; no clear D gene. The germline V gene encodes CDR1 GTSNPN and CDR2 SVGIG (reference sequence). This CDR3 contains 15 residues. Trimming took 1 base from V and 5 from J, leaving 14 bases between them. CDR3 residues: CAWSDGPGQNEKLFF. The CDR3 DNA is TGTGCCTGGAGTGACGGGCCCGGCCAGAATGAAAAACTGTTTTTT.

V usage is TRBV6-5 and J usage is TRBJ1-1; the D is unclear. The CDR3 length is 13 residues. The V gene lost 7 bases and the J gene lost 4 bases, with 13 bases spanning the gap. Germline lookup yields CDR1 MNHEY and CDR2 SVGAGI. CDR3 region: CASKESSVTEAFF. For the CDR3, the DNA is TGTGCCAGCAAAGAAAGTAGCGTCACTGAAGCTTTCTTT.

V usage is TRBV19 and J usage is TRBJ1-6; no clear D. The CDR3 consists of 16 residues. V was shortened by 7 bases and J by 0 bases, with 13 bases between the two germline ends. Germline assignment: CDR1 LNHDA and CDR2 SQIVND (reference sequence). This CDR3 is CASKGTLSSYNSPLHF. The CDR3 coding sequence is TGTGCCAGTAAGGGCACCCTAAGCTCCTATAATTCACCCCTCCACTTT.

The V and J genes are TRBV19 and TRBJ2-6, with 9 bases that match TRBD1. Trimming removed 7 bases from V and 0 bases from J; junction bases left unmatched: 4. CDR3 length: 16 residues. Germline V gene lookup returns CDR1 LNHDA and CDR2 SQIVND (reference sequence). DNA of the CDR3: TGTGCCAGTACGGACAGGGGCCTCTCTGGGGCCAACGTCCTGACTTTC. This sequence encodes CASTDRGLSGANVLTF.

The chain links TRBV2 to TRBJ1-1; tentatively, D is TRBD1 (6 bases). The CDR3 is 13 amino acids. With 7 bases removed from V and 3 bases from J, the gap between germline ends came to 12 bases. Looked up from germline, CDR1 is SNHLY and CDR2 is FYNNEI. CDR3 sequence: CASTQGMDTEAFF. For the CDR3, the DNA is TGTGCCAGCACTCAGGGGATGGACACTGAAGCTTTCTTT.

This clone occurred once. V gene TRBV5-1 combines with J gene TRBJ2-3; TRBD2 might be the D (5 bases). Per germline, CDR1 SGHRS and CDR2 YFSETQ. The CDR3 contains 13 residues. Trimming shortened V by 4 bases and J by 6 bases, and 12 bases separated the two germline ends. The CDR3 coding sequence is TGCGCCAGCAGCAGCGGACGGGTCGATACGCAGTATTTT. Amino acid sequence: CASSSGRVDTQYF.

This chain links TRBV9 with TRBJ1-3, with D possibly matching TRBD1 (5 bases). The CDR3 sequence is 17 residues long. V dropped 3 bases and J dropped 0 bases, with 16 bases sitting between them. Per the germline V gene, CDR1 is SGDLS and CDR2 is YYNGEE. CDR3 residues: CASSADSRPYSGNTIYF. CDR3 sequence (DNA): TGTGCCAGCAGCGCAGACAGCAGGCCGTACTCTGGAAACACCATATATTTT.